This TCR beta chain was identified in a study of radiation and T cells in renal cell carcinoma. Study conclusions and caveats: Pretreatment tumor biopsies were lacking, so baseline clonotypes are unknown.

As concerns this clone: Its specificity is unknown.

Time point given: blood 4 weeks post-SBRT, at nephrectomy. The treatment: 15 Gy SBRT to primary tumor, nephrectomy 4 weeks later. Nephrectomy followed 15 Gy stereotactic body radiation by 4 weeks. The tumor was a clear cell renal cell carcinoma. The CDR3 loop spans 13 amino acids. The germline gives CDR1 WSHSY, CDR2 SAAADI. Trimming took 4 bases from V and 2 from J, leaving 8 bases between them. Profiling relied on immunoSEQ multiplex PCR, and the TCRdb table lists in-frame clones only, not all of them. The sample gives roughly 64,000 clones, about three quarters of which show up once; 6.5% to 7.5% is in the top ten.

The rearrangement uses TRBV10-2 and TRBJ1-1, with TRBD1 as a possible D gene (5 bases). The TCR was taken from a man between 60 and 75 years old with renal cell carcinoma. The sequencing here drew on blood, taken from a patient whose treatment included radiotherapy and nephrectomy. The CDR3 protein is CASSGQLNTEAFF. CDR3 sequence (DNA): TGCGCCAGCAGTGGACAGTTAAACACTGAAGCTTTCTTT.